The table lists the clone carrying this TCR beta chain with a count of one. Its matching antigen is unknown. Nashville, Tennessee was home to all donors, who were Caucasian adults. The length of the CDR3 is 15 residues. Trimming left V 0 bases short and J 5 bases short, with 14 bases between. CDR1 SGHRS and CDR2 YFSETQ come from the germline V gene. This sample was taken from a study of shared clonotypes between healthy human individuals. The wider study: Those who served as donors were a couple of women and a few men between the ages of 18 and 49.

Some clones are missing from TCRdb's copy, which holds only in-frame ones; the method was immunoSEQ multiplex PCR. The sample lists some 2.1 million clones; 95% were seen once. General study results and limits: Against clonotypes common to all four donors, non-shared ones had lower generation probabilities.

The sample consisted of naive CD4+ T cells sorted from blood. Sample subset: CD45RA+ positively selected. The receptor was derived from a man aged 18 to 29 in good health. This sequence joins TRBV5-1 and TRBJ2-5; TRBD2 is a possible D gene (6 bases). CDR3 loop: CASSLVLTAGETQYF. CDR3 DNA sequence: TGCGCCAGCAGCTTGGTTCTGACGGCGGGGGAGACCCAGTACTTC.